The sequence of this T cell receptor (beta chain) was determined in a study of T cell responses to AZD1222 COVID-19 vaccine. Study-wide findings and caveats: Spike-specific TCR breadth rose after two AZD1222 doses, and depth rose as well. Donors were largely white British and mainly female; clonal diversity was possibly underestimated. Vaccine-associated CD4 TCRs spanned spike, dominant at 160-218 and 743-854. Baseline testing showed seropositivity in only a handful of AZD1222 recipients.

Assay used: immunoSEQ multiplex PCR; TCRdb lists only in-frame clones, some missing. The sample holds 200,000 or so clones; about 87% are singletons and the top ten take about 2.5%. CDR1 MNHNS and CDR2 SASEGT come from the germline V gene. CDR3 length equals 16 residues. V lost 3 bases, J lost 0 bases, and 9 bases lay in between. A note on this clone: Its antigen is not identified.

This chain links TRBV6-1 with TRBJ2-6; D is unclear. The source was peripheral blood, collected on day 0 of MenACWY control vaccination. This TCR derives from an adult in good health. CDR3 nucleotide sequence: TGTGCCAGCAGTGAGTACACCAACTCTGGGGCCAACGTCCTGACTTTC. Amino acids: CASSEYTNSGANVLTF.